Presented here are 13 T cell receptor beta chains from one specimen sequenced in a study of tumor-infiltrating lymphocytes in oesophageal squamous cell carcinoma. MiXCR, run by TCRdb on the PCR reads, gives a single entry per CDR3 protein. The table shows under 15,000 distinct CDR3 sequences, with about half occurring only once. Source material: blood. These receptors were collected from a female donor with esophageal squamous cell carcinoma.

This clonotype turned up a few times. One end of the junction is discordant with germline, which a read error may explain. This chain uses TRBV7-6 with TRBJ2-3; 7 nucleotides agree with TRBD1. The CDR3 is 15 amino acids. Germline V gives CDR1 SGHVS, CDR2 FNYEAQ. CDR3 sequence: CASSLDRGVSNEQFF. The CDR3 DNA is TGTGCCAGCAGCTTAGACAGGGGCGTTTCGAATGAGCAGTTCTTT.

J is TRBJ2-5 and V is TRBV7-2, with D hard to call. The CDR3 totals 14 residues. V was clipped by 5 bases and J by 2 bases, with 12 bases between them. Germline V CDR1 and CDR2: SGHTA, FQGNSA. The CDR3, as DNA: TGTGCCAGCAGCCGTAGACTCTCTCAAGAGACCCAGTACTTC. The encoded protein is CASSRRLSQETQYF.

This clonotype counts as medium-sized. This sequence joins TRBV7-9 and TRBJ2-7; possible D gene TRBD2, 5 bases. The germline V and J ends were trimmed by 7 bases and 7 bases, with 11 bases remaining between them. CDR3 length: 11 residues. From germline, CDR1 is SEHNR and CDR2 FQNEAQ (reference sequence). The CDR3 sequence: CASTVAGEQYF. DNA for the CDR3: TGTGCCAGCACCGTTGCGGGTGAGCAGTACTTC.

This clonotype was seen a handful of times. This sequence joins TRBV7-2 and TRBJ1-5; tentatively, D is TRBD1 (5 bases). This CDR3 region has 16 residues. The V end was cut by 1 base, the J end by 7 bases, with 17 bases between. Per the germline V gene, CDR1 is SGHTA and CDR2 is FQGNSA. This CDR3 is CASSLVAAGTGQPQHF. DNA of the CDR3: TGTGCCAGCAGCTTAGTAGCGGCAGGGACGGGACAGCCCCAGCATTTT.

This clonotype was observed at least ten times. This chain links TRBV10-3 with TRBJ2-5, with D perhaps TRBD1 or TRBD2 (7 bases each). CDR3 length equals 14 residues. From germline, CDR1 is ENHRY and CDR2 SYGVKD. Trimming cost V 4 bases and J 4 bases, with 13 bases left between them. DNA of the CDR3: TGTGCCATCAGTGGGCCAGGGGGGGGAGAGACCCAGTACTTC. It translates to CAISGPGGGETQYF.

In this sample, this clonotype turned up a few times. The CDR3 does not close with the conserved phenylalanine or tryptophan, likely indicating a read error. The DNA is omitted, as the CDR3 cannot be located on it reliably, and the CDR3 follows TCRdb's listing. The J gene is TRBJ2-7, the V gene TRBV11-3; the table's D gene call, TRBD2, was not cross checked with the DNA. The CDR3 spans 8 residues, counting both ends. Germline assignment: CDR1 SGHNT and CDR2 YENEEA. The CDR3 spells CASSSGLS.

This clonotype was seen at least ten times. A clone one base away is much larger, so this may be a read error. The V gene is TRBV11-2, the J gene TRBJ2-1, with a tentative D call TRBD2 (6 bases). The CDR3 is made up of 13 amino acids. The germline V gene has CDR1 SGHAT and CDR2 FQNNGV. Trimming took 5 bases from V and 10 from J, leaving 15 bases between them. The CDR3 sequence: CASSAGLPHEQFF. CDR3 nucleotide sequence: TGTGCCAGCAGCGCCGGACTACCTCACGAGCAGTTCTTC. Combining the CDR3 with reference TRBV11-2 and TRBJ2-1 gives the whole variable domain EAGVAQSPRYKIIEKRQSVAFWCNPISGHATLYWYQQILGQGPKLLIQFQNNGVVDDSQLPKDRFSAERLKGVDSTLKIQPAKLEDSAVYLCASSAGLPHEQFFGPGTRLTVL.

This clonotype has ten or more counts. Given a much more abundant clone one base away, this may be a read error. The chain is built from TRBV12-5 and TRBJ2-5; possibly TRBD1 for D (7 bases). This CDR3 has 18 amino acids. The germline V and J ends were trimmed by 1 base and 11 bases, with 29 bases remaining between them. Germline lookup yields CDR1 LGHNT and CDR2 FRNRAP. CDR3 DNA: TGTGCTAGTGGTTTGGAACCCTCTTTTCCGACAGGGAGGAATGAGCAGTACTTC. As protein: CASGLEPSFPTGRNEQYF.

This clonotype was seen more than once but under ten times. The J gene is TRBJ2-7, the V gene TRBV7-6; 8 nucleotides match TRBD2. CDR1 SGHVS and CDR2 FNYEAQ come from the germline V gene. V shed 3 bases and J 5 bases; nucleotides not matched to a gene: 6. The CDR3 is 14 residues long. The DNA of the CDR3 is TGTGCCAGCAGCTTTGGCGGGGGGCTCGACGAGCAGTACTTC. It yields the protein CASSFGGGLDEQYF.

The chain recombines TRBV3-1 with TRBJ1-2; D remains unclear. Per germline, CDR1 LGHDT and CDR2 YNNKEL (reference sequence). The ends were cut back, 3 bases at V and 6 bases at J, with 8 bases in the middle. The CDR3 runs 12 residues. CDR3 nucleotides: TGTGCCAGCAGCCAGAGACAACATGGCTACACCTTC. As protein: CASSQRQHGYTF.

This sequence joins TRBV5-1 and TRBJ2-1; 9 positions match TRBD2. The better agreement between TRBJ2-7 and the DNA end casts doubt on the J call. CDR1 and CDR2 (germline): SGHRS, YFSETQ. CDR3 length: 16 amino acids. The DNA for the CDR3 is TGCGCCAGCAGTCGTTATAGCGGGAGCTCCTACAATGAGCAGTACTTC. The encoded protein is CASSRYSGSSYNEQYF.

V and J are TRBV7-6 and TRBJ2-1, with TRBD2 matching over 7 bases. After removal of 4 bases from V and 3 bases from J, the junction contained 3 bases not matched to a gene. The length of the CDR3 is 14 residues. Germline V gene sequence: CDR1 SGHVS, CDR2 FNYEAQ. CDR3 amino acids: CASSSRGNYNEQFF. In DNA, the CDR3 is TGTGCCAGCAGCTCGCGGGGGAACTACAATGAGCAGTTCTTC.

With regard to this clonotype: The final CDR3 position lacks the conserved phenylalanine or tryptophan, pointing to a likely read error. CDR3 sequence reads: CASSFRGRRQETQYL. DNA of the CDR3: TGTGCCAGCAGTTTCCGAGGTCGTCGGCAAGAGACCCAGTACTTG. This rearrangement joins TRBV12-3 or TRBV12-4 to TRBJ2-1; unclear D gene. The DNA end favors TRBJ2-5, so the J call may be wrong. There are 15 residues in the CDR3.